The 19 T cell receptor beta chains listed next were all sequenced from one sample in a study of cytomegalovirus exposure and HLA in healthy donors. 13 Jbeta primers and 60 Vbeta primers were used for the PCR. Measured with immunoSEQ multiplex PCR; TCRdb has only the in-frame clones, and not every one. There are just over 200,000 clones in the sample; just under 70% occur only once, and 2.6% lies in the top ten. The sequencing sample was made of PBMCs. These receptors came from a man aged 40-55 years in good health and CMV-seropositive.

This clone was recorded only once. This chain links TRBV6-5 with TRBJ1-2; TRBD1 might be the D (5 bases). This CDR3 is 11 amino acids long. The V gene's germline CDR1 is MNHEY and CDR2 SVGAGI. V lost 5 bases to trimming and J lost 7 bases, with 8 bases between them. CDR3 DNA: TGTGCCAGCAGTCAGGGTGGTGGCTACACCTTC. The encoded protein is CASSQGGGYTF.

The CDR3 DNA sequence: TGTGCCAGCAGCGCGCAGGGCTCCCAGTGGGAGACCCAGTACTTC. Translation gives CASSAQGSQWETQYF. The V gene is TRBV9, the J gene TRBJ2-5, with a weak D call TRBD1 (5 bases). With 3 bases removed from V and 5 bases from J, the gap between germline ends came to 17 bases. This CDR3 comprises 15 residues. The V gene's germline CDR1 is SGDLS and CDR2 YYNGEE.

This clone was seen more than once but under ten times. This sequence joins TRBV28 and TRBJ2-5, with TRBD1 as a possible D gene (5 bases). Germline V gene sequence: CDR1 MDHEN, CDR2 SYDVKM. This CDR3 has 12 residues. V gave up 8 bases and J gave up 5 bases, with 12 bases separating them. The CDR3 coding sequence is TGTGCCAGCGGTAGGGGCCCGGAGACCCAGTACTTC. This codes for CASGRGPETQYF.

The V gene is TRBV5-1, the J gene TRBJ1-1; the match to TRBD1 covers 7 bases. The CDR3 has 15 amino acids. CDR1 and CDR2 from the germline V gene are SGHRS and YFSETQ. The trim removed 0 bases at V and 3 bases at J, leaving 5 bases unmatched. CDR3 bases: TGCGCCAGCAGCTTGGTCGGCAGGGGGGACACTGAAGCTTTCTTT. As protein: CASSLVGRGDTEAFF. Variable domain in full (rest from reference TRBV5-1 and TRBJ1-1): KAGVTQTPRYLIKTRGQQVTLSCSPISGHRSVSWYQQTPGQGLQFLFEYFSETQRNKGNFPGRFSGRQFSNSRSEMNVSTLELGDSALYLCASSLVGRGDTEAFFGQGTRLTVV.

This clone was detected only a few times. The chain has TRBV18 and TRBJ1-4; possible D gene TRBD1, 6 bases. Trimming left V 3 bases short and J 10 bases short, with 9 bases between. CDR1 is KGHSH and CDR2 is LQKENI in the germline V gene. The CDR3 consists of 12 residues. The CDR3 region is CASSPPQGKLFF. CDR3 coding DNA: TGTGCCAGCTCACCCCCACAGGGAAAACTGTTTTTT.

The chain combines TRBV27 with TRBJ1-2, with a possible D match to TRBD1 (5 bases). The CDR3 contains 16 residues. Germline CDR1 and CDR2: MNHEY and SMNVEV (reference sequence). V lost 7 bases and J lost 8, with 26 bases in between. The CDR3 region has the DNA TGTGCCAGCACCCTGGTGGGGCCCCCGGGCGCGTGGGGCTACACCTTC. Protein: CASTLVGPPGAWGYTF.

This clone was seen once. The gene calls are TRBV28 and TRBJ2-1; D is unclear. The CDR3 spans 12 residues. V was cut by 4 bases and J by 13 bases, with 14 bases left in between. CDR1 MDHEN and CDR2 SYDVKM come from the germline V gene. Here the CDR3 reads CASSSLPVGQFF. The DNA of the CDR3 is TGTGCCAGCAGTTCCCTCCCGGTGGGCCAGTTCTTC.

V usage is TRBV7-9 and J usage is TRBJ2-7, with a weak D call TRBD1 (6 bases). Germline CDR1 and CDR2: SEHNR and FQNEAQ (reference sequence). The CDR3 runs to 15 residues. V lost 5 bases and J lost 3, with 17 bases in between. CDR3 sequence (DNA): TGTGCCAGCAGCGCCGGGACACTACCGCTCTACGAGCAGTACTTC. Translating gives CASSAGTLPLYEQYF.

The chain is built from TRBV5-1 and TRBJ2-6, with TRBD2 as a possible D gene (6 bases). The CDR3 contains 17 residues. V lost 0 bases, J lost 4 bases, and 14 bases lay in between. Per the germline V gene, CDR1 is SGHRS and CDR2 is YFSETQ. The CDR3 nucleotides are TGCGCCAGCAGCTTGGGGGGGGTTGGGGTCGGGGCCAACGTCCTGACTTTC. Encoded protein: CASSLGGVGVGANVLTF.

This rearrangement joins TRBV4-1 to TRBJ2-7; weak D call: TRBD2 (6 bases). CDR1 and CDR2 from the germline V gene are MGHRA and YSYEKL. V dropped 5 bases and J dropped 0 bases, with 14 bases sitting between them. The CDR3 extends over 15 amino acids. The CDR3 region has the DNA TGCGCCAGCAGCACCCAGGAGGGCAGCTCCTACGAGCAGTACTTC. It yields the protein CASSTQEGSSYEQYF.

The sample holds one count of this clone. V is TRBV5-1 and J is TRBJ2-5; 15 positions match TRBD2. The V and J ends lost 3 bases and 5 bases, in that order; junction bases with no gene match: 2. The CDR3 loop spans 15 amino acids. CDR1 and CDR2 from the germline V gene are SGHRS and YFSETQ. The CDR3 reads CASSSGLAGGETQYF. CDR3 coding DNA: TGCGCCAGCAGCTCGGGACTAGCGGGGGGCGAGACCCAGTACTTC.

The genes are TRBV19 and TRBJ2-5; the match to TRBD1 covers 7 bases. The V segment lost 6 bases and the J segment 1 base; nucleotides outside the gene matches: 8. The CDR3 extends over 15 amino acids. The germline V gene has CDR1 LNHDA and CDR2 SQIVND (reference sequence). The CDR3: CASRRPGTAQETQYF. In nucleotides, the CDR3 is TGTGCCAGTAGACGACCGGGGACAGCCCAAGAGACCCAGTACTTC.

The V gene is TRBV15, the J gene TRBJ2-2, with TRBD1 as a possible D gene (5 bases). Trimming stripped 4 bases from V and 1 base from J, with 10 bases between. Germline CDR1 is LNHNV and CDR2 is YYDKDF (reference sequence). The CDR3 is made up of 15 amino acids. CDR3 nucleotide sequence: TGTGCCACCAGCACCCGTACAGGGAACACCGGGGAGCTGTTTTTT. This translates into CATSTRTGNTGELFF.

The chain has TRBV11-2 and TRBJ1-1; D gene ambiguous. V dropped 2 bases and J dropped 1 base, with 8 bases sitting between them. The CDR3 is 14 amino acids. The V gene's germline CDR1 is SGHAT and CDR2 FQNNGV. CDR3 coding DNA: TGTGCCAGCAGCTTATTAGTCCAGAACACTGAAGCTTTCTTT. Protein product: CASSLLVQNTEAFF. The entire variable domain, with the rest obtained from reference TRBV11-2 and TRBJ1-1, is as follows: EAGVAQSPRYKIIEKRQSVAFWCNPISGHATLYWYQQILGQGPKLLIQFQNNGVVDDSQLPKDRFSAERLKGVDSTLKIQPAKLEDSAVYLCASSLLVQNTEAFFGQGTRLTVV.

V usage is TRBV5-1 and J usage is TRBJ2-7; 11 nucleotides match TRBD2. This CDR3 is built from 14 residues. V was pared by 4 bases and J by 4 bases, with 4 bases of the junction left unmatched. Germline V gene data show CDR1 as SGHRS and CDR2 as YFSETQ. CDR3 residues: CASSQWTSGYEQYF. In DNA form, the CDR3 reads TGCGCCAGCAGCCAATGGACTAGCGGGTACGAGCAGTACTTC.

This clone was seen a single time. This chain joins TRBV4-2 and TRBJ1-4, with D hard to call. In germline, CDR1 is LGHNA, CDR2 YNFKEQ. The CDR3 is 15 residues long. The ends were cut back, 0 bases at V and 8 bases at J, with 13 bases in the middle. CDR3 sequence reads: CASSQEEVHGEKLFF. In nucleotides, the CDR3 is TGTGCCAGCAGCCAAGAAGAGGTTCACGGGGAAAAACTGTTTTTT.

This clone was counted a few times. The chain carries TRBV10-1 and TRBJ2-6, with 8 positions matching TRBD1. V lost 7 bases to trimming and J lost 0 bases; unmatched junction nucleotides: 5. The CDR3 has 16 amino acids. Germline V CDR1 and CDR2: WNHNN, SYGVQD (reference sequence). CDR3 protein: CASTSGQGSGANVLTF. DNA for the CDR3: TGCGCCAGCACCTCTGGACAGGGCTCTGGGGCCAACGTCCTGACTTTC.

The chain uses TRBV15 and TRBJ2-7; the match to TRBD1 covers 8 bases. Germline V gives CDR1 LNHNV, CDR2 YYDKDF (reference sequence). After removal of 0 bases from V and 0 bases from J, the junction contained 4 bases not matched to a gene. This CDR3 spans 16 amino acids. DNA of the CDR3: TGTGCCACCAGCAGAGATGAGGACAGGGACTCCTACGAGCAGTACTTC. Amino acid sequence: CATSRDEDRDSYEQYF.

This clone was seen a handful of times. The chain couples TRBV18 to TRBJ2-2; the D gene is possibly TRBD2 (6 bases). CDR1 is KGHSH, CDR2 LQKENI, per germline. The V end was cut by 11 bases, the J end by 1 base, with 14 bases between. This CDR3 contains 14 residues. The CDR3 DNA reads TGTGCCGGGCGAGGGAGGCAGAACACCGGGGAGCTGTTTTTT. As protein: CAGRGRQNTGELFF.